The next 8 T cell receptor beta chains were all read from a single sample in a study of blood T cell repertoires in COVID-19. The method was immunoSEQ multiplex PCR; TCRdb's version includes in-frame clones alone and lacks a portion of them. The profile shows 95,000 to 150,000 clones, 80% to 90% of them singletons. The sample comprised peripheral blood. These receptors were obtained from a human donor in a cohort sampled during active COVID-19.

This clone was detected only once. The chain carries TRBV7-2 and TRBJ1-2; 7 nucleotides line up with TRBD1. The CDR3 runs to 14 residues. Losses at the gene ends were 5 bases for V and 3 bases for J; bases not matched to a gene: 6. The germline V gene encodes CDR1 SGHTA and CDR2 FQGNSA. CDR3 nucleotide sequence: TGTGCCAGCAGCCCCGGTAGGGGGCACTATGGCTACACCTTC. Translation: CASSPGRGHYGYTF. The entire variable domain, with the rest obtained from reference TRBV7-2 and TRBJ1-2, is as follows: GAGVSQSPSNKVTEKGKDVELRCDPISGHTALYWYRQSLGQGLEFLIYFQGNSAPDKSGLPSDRFSAERTGGSVSTLTIQRTQQEDSAVYLCASSPGRGHYGYTFGSGTRLTVV.

The gene calls are TRBV7-9 and TRBJ1-4, with 7 bases that match TRBD1. Germline CDR1 and CDR2: SEHNR and FQNEAQ (reference sequence). The CDR3 contains 14 residues. J gave up 6 bases and V 4 bases, and 5 bases lay outside the gene matches. CDR3 nucleotides: TGTGCCAGCAGCTCACAGGGGAAATATGAAAAACTGTTTTTT. Translated: CASSSQGKYEKLFF.

J is TRBJ2-3 and V is TRBV5-1; 9 nucleotides line up with TRBD2. Germline V lookup: CDR1 SGHRS, CDR2 YFSETQ. V was pared by 5 bases and J by 3 bases, with 1 base of the junction left unmatched. The length of the CDR3 is 13 residues. In DNA, the CDR3 is TGCGCCAGCAGGAGCGGGGGGACAGATACGCAGTATTTT. It specifies CASRSGGTDTQYF.

The V gene is TRBV7-6, the J gene TRBJ2-1; D ambiguous. V lost 2 bases and J 6 bases, leaving 5 bases between the germline ends. CDR3 length: 12 residues. Germline V lookup: CDR1 SGHVS, CDR2 FNYEAQ. The CDR3 spells CASSLPGNEQFF. CDR3 DNA: TGTGCCAGCAGCTTACCGGGCAATGAGCAGTTCTTC.

The CDR3 reads CASSPEVTGYTF. The CDR3 DNA is TGTGCCAGCTCACCAGAGGTAACAGGCTACACCTTC. The chain is built from TRBV18 and TRBJ1-2; D gene ambiguous. CDR1 is KGHSH, CDR2 LQKENI, per germline. This CDR3 is 12 amino acids long. With 2 bases removed from V and 8 bases from J, the gap between germline ends came to 9 bases. Based on the CDR3 plus reference TRBV18 and TRBJ1-2, the full variable domain is NAGVMQNPRHLVRRRGQEARLRCSPMKGHSHVYWYRQLPEEGLKFMVYLQKENIIDESGMPKERFSAEFPKEGPSILRIQQVVRGDSAAYFCASSPEVTGYTFGSGTRLTVV.

A few counts support this clone. V usage is TRBV28 and J usage is TRBJ1-5; 9 bases fit TRBD1. The V segment lost 6 bases and the J segment 2 bases; nucleotides outside the gene matches: 5. The CDR3 consists of 15 residues. The germline gives CDR1 MDHEN, CDR2 SYDVKM. The CDR3 loop is CASSQGDRGNQPQHF. CDR3 nucleotides: TGTGCCAGCAGCCAGGGGGACAGGGGCAATCAGCCCCAGCATTTT.

The genes are TRBV4-3 and TRBJ2-3; D is ambiguous. The germline V and J ends were trimmed by 0 bases and 3 bases, with 13 bases remaining between them. Germline assignment: CDR1 LGHNA and CDR2 YSLEER. The CDR3 is 16 residues long. The CDR3 reads CASSQEVSSKTDTQYF. The CDR3 bases are TGCGCCAGCAGCCAAGAGGTTAGCAGTAAAACAGATACGCAGTATTTT.

The chain has TRBV5-6 and TRBJ1-4, with no clear D. This CDR3 is built from 16 residues. Trimming removed 0 bases at V and 7 bases at J, with 16 bases between. The germline V gene has CDR1 SGHDT and CDR2 YYEEEE. The CDR3 protein is CASSLGAAGSIEKLFF. The CDR3 DNA is TGTGCCAGCAGCTTGGGGGCCGCGGGGTCTATTGAAAAACTGTTTTTT.